This TCR beta chain was obtained from a study of identical twins. Germline CDR1 and CDR2: MDHEN and SYDVKM. The CDR3 length is 13 residues. The V and J ends lost 7 bases and 5 bases respectively, with 15 bases between them. This clonotype was counted between two and nine times. Its antigen is still unknown. Study conclusions and caveats: Researchers reported weaker excess twin sharing in beta out-of-frame sequences.

TCRdb recomputed calls from the 5' RACE reads with MiXCR, one row per CDR3 protein. The table records around 250,000 distinct CDR3 sequences, about 8.9% of them present only once. The sample also formed part of further work on yellow fever vaccine responses in identical twins.

This rearrangement joins TRBV28 to TRBJ2-7; D might be TRBD1 (5 bases). The TCR sequence derives from a woman younger than 30 in good health. Sequenced sample: CD8+ T cells sorted from blood. In DNA, the CDR3 is TGTGCCAGCAAGGCGCCAGGGTCCCACGAGCAGTACTTC. It yields the protein CASKAPGSHEQYF.